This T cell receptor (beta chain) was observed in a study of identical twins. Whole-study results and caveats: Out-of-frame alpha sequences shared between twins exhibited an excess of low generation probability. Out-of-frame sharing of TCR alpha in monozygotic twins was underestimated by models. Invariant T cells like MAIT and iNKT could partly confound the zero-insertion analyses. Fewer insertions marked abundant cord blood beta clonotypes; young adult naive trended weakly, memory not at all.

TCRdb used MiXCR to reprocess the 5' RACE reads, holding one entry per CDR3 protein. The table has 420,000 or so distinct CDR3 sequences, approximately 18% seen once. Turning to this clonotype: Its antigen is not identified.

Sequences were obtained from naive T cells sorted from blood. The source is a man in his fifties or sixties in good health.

The CDR3 nucleotides read TGCGCCAGCAGCAGGGGGACAGTCGACTCTGGAAACACCATATATTTT. Translated, it gives CASSRGTVDSGNTIYF. V usage is TRBV5-1 and J usage is TRBJ1-3; 7 bases line up with TRBD1. The V gene's germline CDR1 is SGHRS and CDR2 YFSETQ. After removal of 4 bases from V and 0 bases from J, the junction contained 7 bases not matched to a gene. The CDR3 covers 16 residues.